What follows are 30 T cell receptor beta chains derived from one specimen sequenced in a study of cytomegalovirus exposure and HLA in healthy donors. PCR was performed using 60 Vbeta and 13 Jbeta primers. Here immunoSEQ multiplex PCR was the method, and the copy in TCRdb shows in-frame clones only, minus some. The data contain under 200,000 clones, approximately 78% of them seen just once; the ten biggest clones take up about 1.7%. Sequenced: PBMCs. These TCRs come from a woman in her late teens or twenties in good health and CMV-seronegative.

The CDR3 is CASSPVARRVALEQYV. CDR3 DNA sequence: TGTGCCAGCTCACCAGTCGCGCGGCGGGTTGCGCTCGAGCAGTACGTC. The chain employs TRBV18 and TRBJ2-7; the D gene is possibly TRBD2 (5 bases). The CDR3 is 16 residues long. V lost 2 bases to trimming and J lost 6 bases, with 20 bases between them. CDR1 is KGHSH, CDR2 LQKENI, per germline.

This chain links TRBV28 with TRBJ2-1; TRBD2 aligns across 15 bases. The length of the CDR3 is 18 residues. The V segment lost 5 bases and the J segment 8 bases; nucleotides outside the gene matches: 13. Per the germline V gene, CDR1 is MDHEN and CDR2 is SYDVKM. DNA of the CDR3: TGTGCCAGCAGTCATCGGACTAGCGGGAGGGGCAGAATCCATGAGCAGTTCTTC. Amino acids: CASSHRTSGRGRIHEQFF.

The rearrangement joins TRBV4-1 to TRBJ1-6; D remains unclear. V lost 8 bases, J lost 7 bases, and 12 bases lay in between. The CDR3 length is 13 residues. Germline V lookup: CDR1 MGHRA, CDR2 YSYEKL. CDR3 sequence (DNA): TGCGCCAGCGGGCCTCTTGAGAATTCACCCCTCCACTTT. It encodes CASGPLENSPLHF.

The chain employs TRBV19 and TRBJ2-7, with 7 bases identical to TRBD2. CDR1 and CDR2 from the germline V gene are LNHDA and SQIVND (reference sequence). Losses at the gene ends were 5 bases for V and 3 bases for J; bases not matched to a gene: 10. The CDR3 is made up of 15 amino acids. CDR3 sequence (DNA): TGTGCCAGTAGTCAGGCCTGGGGGGGAGACTACGAGCAGTACGTC. As protein: CASSQAWGGDYEQYV.

This clone came up once. The CDR3: CASRKGLRVHYNQPQHF. The CDR3 DNA sequence: TGTGCCAGCAGAAAGGGCCTCAGGGTCCACTACAATCAGCCCCAGCATTTT. The chain recombines TRBV28 with TRBJ1-5, with D perhaps matching TRBD1 (5 bases). CDR3 length: 17 amino acids. Looked up from germline, CDR1 is MDHEN and CDR2 is SYDVKM. V lost 6 bases and J 3 bases, leaving 21 bases between the germline ends.

In nucleotides, the CDR3 is TGTGCCTGGAGTCTCTCCGGGACACCTTATGGCTACACCTTC. Translated: CAWSLSGTPYGYTF. The chain recombines TRBV30 with TRBJ1-2; possible D gene TRBD1, 6 bases. This CDR3 contains 14 residues. From germline, CDR1 is GTSNPN and CDR2 SVGIG (reference sequence). The V and J ends lost 2 bases and 5 bases respectively, with 15 bases between them. Looking up the rest from reference TRBV30 and TRBJ1-2 gives the full variable domain: SQTIHQWPATLVQPVGSPLSLECTVEGTSNPNLYWYRQAAGRGLQLLFYSVGIGQISSEVPQNLSASRPQDRQFILSSKKLLLSDSGFYLCAWSLSGTPYGYTFGSGTRLTVV.

This clone was detected many times. The J gene is TRBJ1-4, the V gene TRBV2, with 8 bases that match TRBD1. J lost 3 bases, V lost 6 bases, and 3 bases had no gene match. CDR1 and CDR2 (germline): SNHLY, FYNNEI. The CDR3 has 14 amino acids. The CDR3 here is CASRLQGANEKLFF. For the CDR3, the DNA is TGTGCCAGCAGACTACAGGGGGCTAATGAAAAACTGTTTTTT.

The chain is built from TRBV2 and TRBJ2-5, with D perhaps TRBD2 (6 bases). CDR1 and CDR2 (germline): SNHLY, FYNNEI. The CDR3 covers 16 residues. Between the trimmed V and J ends, which lost 4 bases and 0 bases, there was a span of 15 bases. The CDR3 loop reads CASSVGASDNQETQYF. CDR3 DNA sequence: TGTGCCAGCAGTGTTGGGGCTAGCGACAACCAAGAGACCCAGTACTTC.

The chain employs TRBV6-1 and TRBJ2-3; the D gene is possibly TRBD1 (5 bases). V shed 1 base and J shed 5 bases, with 7 bases lying between them. Germline V gene data show CDR1 as MNHNS and CDR2 as SASEGT. CDR3 length: 13 amino acids. The CDR3 loop reads CASSEVRGDTQYF. The CDR3 DNA sequence: TGTGCCAGCAGTGAAGTAAGGGGAGATACGCAGTATTTT.

The rearrangement links TRBV28 to TRBJ2-3; weak D call: TRBD2 (7 bases). V gave up 8 bases and J gave up 2 bases, with 11 bases separating them. Germline V CDR1 and CDR2: MDHEN, SYDVKM. The CDR3 totals 13 residues. In nucleotides, the CDR3 is TGTGCCAGCGGGGGGGGGCCCACAGATACGCAGTATTTT. It translates to CASGGGPTDTQYF.

The chain is built from TRBV5-6 and TRBJ1-6; D unclear. This CDR3 has 12 residues. Between the trimmed V and J ends, which lost 2 bases and 7 bases, there was a span of 4 bases. Germline assignment: CDR1 SGHDT and CDR2 YYEEEE. The CDR3 coding sequence is TGTGCCAGCAGCTTTTTAAATTCACCCCTCCACTTT. It is translated as CASSFLNSPLHF.

This chain uses TRBV28 with TRBJ1-5; no clear D gene. V dropped 3 bases and J dropped 3 bases, with 6 bases sitting between them. CDR1 MDHEN and CDR2 SYDVKM come from the germline V gene. CDR3 length: 13 amino acids. The CDR3 DNA reads as TGTGCCAGCAGTTTCGGGATCAATCAGCCCCAGCATTTT. Its protein product is CASSFGINQPQHF.

The chain's CDR3 is CASSIPGGNYGYTF. As DNA, the CDR3 is TGTGCCAGTAGTATACCCGGGGGAAACTATGGCTACACCTTC. The chain employs TRBV19 and TRBJ1-2; the D gene is possibly TRBD1 (5 bases). CDR1 is LNHDA, CDR2 SQIVND, per germline (reference sequence). V gave up 2 bases and J gave up 2 bases, with 9 bases separating them. The CDR3 length is 14 residues.

The chain carries TRBV19 and TRBJ2-3; a weak D match, TRBD2 (5 bases). Germline CDR1 reads LNHDA; CDR2 reads SQIVND (reference sequence). The CDR3 is made up of 15 amino acids. Trimming shortened V by 3 bases and J by 2 bases, and 12 bases separated the two germline ends. The chain's CDR3 is CASSIGRGSTDTQYF. DNA of the CDR3: TGTGCCAGTAGTATCGGTCGGGGATCCACAGATACGCAGTATTTT.

The CDR3 coding sequence is TGTGCCAGCAGCTTGATGGGGACACTTTCCCTTTACGAGCAGTACGTC. This gives the protein CASSLMGTLSLYEQYV. The chain recombines TRBV5-6 with TRBJ2-7, with D tentatively TRBD1 (6 bases). The CDR3 consists of 16 residues. V was trimmed by 1 base and J by 4 bases, leaving 18 bases between them. Germline CDR1 and CDR2: SGHDT and YYEEEE.

J is TRBJ1-2 and V is TRBV6-5; a weak D match, TRBD1 (6 bases). CDR3 length: 14 amino acids. Germline assignment: CDR1 MNHEY and CDR2 SVGAGI. The V gene lost 5 bases and the J gene lost 10 bases, with 20 bases spanning the gap. DNA for the CDR3: TGTGCCAGCAGTCGGGCCGGGACACCGGTCTTCTACACCTTC. It translates to CASSRAGTPVFYTF.

The chain has TRBV30 and TRBJ2-5, with TRBD1 identical over 10 bases. Losses at the gene ends were 4 bases for V and 4 bases for J; bases not matched to a gene: 6. The CDR3 contains 14 residues. The germline V gene encodes CDR1 GTSNPN and CDR2 SVGIG (reference sequence). The CDR3 protein is CAWNPGQGGETQYF. CDR3 nucleotide sequence: TGTGCCTGGAACCCCGGACAGGGGGGAGAGACCCAGTACTTC.

The chain joins TRBV5-6 to TRBJ1-1; tentative D call: TRBD1 (5 bases). Germline V gene data show CDR1 as SGHDT and CDR2 as YYEEEE. V was trimmed by 0 bases and J by 3 bases, leaving 18 bases between them. This CDR3 contains 17 residues. The CDR3 spells CASSLAPREGGDTEAFF. The CDR3 DNA follows: TGTGCCAGCAGCTTGGCCCCCAGGGAGGGTGGGGACACTGAAGCTTTCTTT.

This sequence joins TRBV10-3 and TRBJ2-3; 10 bases agree with TRBD2. Trimming cost V 8 bases and J 1 base; bases outside gene matches: 18. The CDR3 consists of 19 residues. Germline CDR1 ENHRY, CDR2 SYGVKD. The CDR3 is CAIAPGLATSSSGTDTQYF. CDR3 nucleotide sequence: TGTGCCATCGCCCCGGGACTAGCGACCTCTTCCTCCGGCACAGATACGCAGTATTTT.

This clone showed up just once. The CDR3 nucleotides read TGTGCCTGGAGTACTATTCGACCGGGACTGCCCTATGGCTACACCTTC. Its translation: CAWSTIRPGLPYGYTF. The chain links TRBV30 to TRBJ1-2, with a weak D call TRBD1 (5 bases). Germline CDR1 GTSNPN, CDR2 SVGIG (reference sequence). V lost 2 bases and J lost 4, with 20 bases in between. The CDR3 runs to 16 residues.

A word on this clone: One junction end does not reproduce the germline sequence, and a read error may be involved. This chain uses TRBV25-1 with TRBJ2-2; no clear D. There are 13 residues in the CDR3. CDR1 MGHDK and CDR2 SYGVNS come from the germline V gene. The CDR3: CASSEFGSGELFF. CDR3 DNA sequence: TGTGCCAGCAGCGAATTCGGGTCGGGGGAGCTGTTTTTT.

The chain is built from TRBV29-1 and TRBJ2-7; 10 bases match TRBD2. J gave up 0 bases and V 5 bases, and 10 bases lay outside the gene matches. This CDR3 contains 16 residues. Germline values: CDR1 SQVTM, CDR2 ANQGSEA. For the CDR3, the DNA is TGCAGCGTTATCACCACGGGACTAGCGCACTCCTACGAGCAGTACTTC. Residues: CSVITTGLAHSYEQYF.

The chain couples TRBV6-4 to TRBJ2-7; D gene uncertain. Trimming pared 3 bases from V and 7 bases from J, leaving 16 bases between. This CDR3 has 14 amino acids. From germline, CDR1 is MRHNA and CDR2 SNTAGT. The CDR3 protein is CASSDGLRVREQYV. As DNA, the CDR3 is TGTGCCAGCAGTGATGGGCTCCGAGTGAGAGAGCAGTACGTC.

The chain is built from TRBV4-3 and TRBJ1-2; D gene unclear. With 6 bases removed from V and 4 bases from J, the gap between germline ends came to 12 bases. Germline assignment: CDR1 LGHNA and CDR2 YSLEER. The CDR3 totals 13 residues. CDR3 coding DNA: TGCGCCAGCAGAGAAAGTGGAGGCTATGGCTACACCTTC. This translates into CASRESGGYGYTF.

The chain recombines TRBV7-2 with TRBJ2-5; TRBD1 might be the D (5 bases). CDR1 is SGHTA and CDR2 is FQGNSA in the germline V gene. V lost 5 bases and J lost 2, with 15 bases in between. The CDR3 is made up of 15 amino acids. The CDR3 spells CASSPQQGSQETQYF. In DNA form, the CDR3 reads TGTGCCAGCAGCCCGCAGCAGGGTTCGCAAGAGACCCAGTACTTC.

The chain employs TRBV19 and TRBJ1-1; possibly TRBD1 for D (5 bases). Germline CDR1 reads LNHDA; CDR2 reads SQIVND (reference sequence). The CDR3 length is 15 residues. V lost 6 bases and J lost 1, with 15 bases in between. CDR3 loop: CASRRRDAANTEAFF. Written as DNA, the CDR3 is TGTGCCAGTAGGCGCAGGGATGCGGCGAACACTGAAGCTTTCTTT.

The chain uses TRBV30 and TRBJ1-2, with 9 bases that match TRBD1. Germline V lookup: CDR1 GTSNPN, CDR2 SVGIG (reference sequence). The CDR3 extends over 11 amino acids. V lost 3 bases to trimming and J lost 9 bases; unmatched junction nucleotides: 2. The CDR3 region is CAWSGQGSYTF. The CDR3 DNA reads as TGTGCCTGGAGCGGACAGGGGAGCTACACCTTC. Complete variable domain (other parts from reference TRBV30 and TRBJ1-2): SQTIHQWPATLVQPVGSPLSLECTVEGTSNPNLYWYRQAAGRGLQLLFYSVGIGQISSEVPQNLSASRPQDRQFILSSKKLLLSDSGFYLCAWSGQGSYTFGSGTRLTVV.

In its sample, this clone was seen a few times. The rearrangement joins TRBV21-1 to TRBJ2-2; the table's D call of TRBD1 was not tested on the DNA. TRBV21-1 counts as a pseudogene. This CDR3 has 17 amino acids. This CDR3 is CASNAGGRSTDTGELFF. CDR3 sequence (DNA): TGTGCCAGCAACGCAGGGGGCCGGTCTACGGACACCGGGGAGCTGTTTTTT.

Only one count was recorded for this clone. The rearrangement joins TRBV30 to TRBJ1-2; 7 nucleotides line up with TRBD1. V lost 2 bases to trimming and J lost 8 bases; unmatched junction nucleotides: 11. Germline values: CDR1 GTSNPN, CDR2 SVGIG (reference sequence). CDR3 size: 14 residues. Here the CDR3 reads CAWSKDRVREGYTF. The CDR3 DNA follows: TGTGCCTGGAGTAAAGACAGGGTACGGGAAGGCTACACCTTC.

This chain connects TRBV28 to TRBJ2-1, with D possibly TRBD1 on 5 matching bases. There are 16 residues in the CDR3. Trimming left V 6 bases short and J 2 bases short, with 17 bases between. The germline CDR1 and CDR2 sequences are MDHEN and SYDVKM. The CDR3 reads CASRFPSAGPYNEQFF. CDR3 bases: TGTGCCAGCAGGTTCCCCTCGGCAGGGCCCTACAATGAGCAGTTCTTC.